The rows below give T cell receptor beta chains drawn from one sample of a study of T cells after yellow fever vaccination. A single record per CDR3 protein comes from TCRdb applying MiXCR to the 5' RACE reads. Of some 80,000 distinct CDR3 sequences listed, approximately 12% are singletons. Sequenced material: CD8+ T cells not binding an NS4B(214-222) dextramer, sorted from PBMCs, taken approximately 22 days after the first yellow fever vaccination. These receptors were obtained from a man aged 18 to 30 who received the YFV17D yellow fever vaccine. CDR3s include the opening cysteine and the closing phenylalanine or tryptophan. A D gene is named only where the DNA matches it firmly. Size tells how often a clone was seen (once, few, many) or the class of an expanded clone, and some rows leave it out.

j_gene	d_gene	v_gene	abundance	CDR3nt	CDR3aa
TRBJ1-1	.	TRBV12-3/TRBV12-4	many	TGTGCCAGCAGTTTCCCCAGCACTGAAGCTTTCTTT	CASSFPSTEAFF
TRBJ1-2	.	TRBV14	.	TGTGCCAGCAGCCAAGACTTCCAGGATGGCTACACCTTC	CASSQDFQDGYTF
TRBJ2-2	.	TRBV7-6	many	TGTGCCAGCATACCCAGTGGGCCGCCCACCGGGGAGCTGTTTTTT	CASIPSGPPTGELFF
TRBJ2-2	.	TRBV4-3	few	TGCGCCAGCAGCCAAGATCTACCCGGCACCGGGGAGCTGTTTTTT	CASSQDLPGTGELFF
TRBJ1-1	.	TRBV6-6	few	TGTGCCAGCAGTTCAGTCCCGAAGGCGGCTTTCTTT	CASSSVPKAAFF
TRBJ2-7	TRBD1	TRBV7-9	.	TGTGCCAGCAGCCGATATGACAGGGAAGGGTACGAGCAGTACTTC	CASSRYDREGYEQYF
TRBJ2-4	.	TRBV3-1	few	TGTGCCAGCAGCCCCTCCGTTTTGCCAAACATTCAGTACTTC	CASSPSVLPNIQYF
TRBJ2-2	.	TRBV12-3/TRBV12-4	.	TGTGCCAGCACCCCAACCGGGCAACGAACCGGGGAGCTGTTTTTT	CASTPTGQRTGELFF
TRBJ2-5	.	TRBV2	few	TGTGCCAGCAGTGACAGGGGGGTTTCGGGCCAAGAGACCCAGTACTTC	CASSDRGVSGQETQYF
TRBJ2-1	.	TRBV7-6	few	TGTGCCAGCAGTCAACTCCACGAGCAGTTCTTC	CASSQLHEQFF
TRBJ2-5	.	TRBV12-3/TRBV12-4	many	TGTGCCAGCAGTTTTAGGGGGCAAGAGACCCAGTACTTC	CASSFRGQETQYF
TRBJ2-6	.	TRBV2	few	TGTGCCAGCGAGGCGGGTGGGGCCAACGTCCTGACTTTC	CASEAGGANVLTF
TRBJ2-1	.	TRBV11-2	.	TGTGCCAGCAGCTCCCAATACCCGGGACCGGCCACCTACAATGAGCAGTTCTTC	CASSSQYPGPATYNEQFF
TRBJ2-1	TRBD2	TRBV28	once	TGTGCCAGCACCCAGGGAGTAGCGGGGGGCAATGAGCAGTTCTTC	CASTQGVAGGNEQFF